This T cell receptor (beta chain) was retrieved from a study of blood T cells in healthy people across ages. Across the whole study: About one barcoded beta molecule was captured per two T cells (by template switching).

Caucasian, healthy and from Russia, the donors were aged between 6 and 90. They isolated at least 6.5 million PBMCs from each sample. Total RNA extraction produced at least 6 micrograms (per sample) for the study. The use of a sample-barcoded 5' primer and a J-beta primer mix characterized a second PCR of roughly 6 to 12 cycles. TCRdb re-analysed the 5' RACE reads in MiXCR, keeping a single row per CDR3 protein. The sample comprises fewer than 750,000 distinct CDR3 sequences, around half of which are singletons, and about 26% rests with the top ten. Sequencing was carried out using blood. The receptor was isolated from an elderly man in good health.

This CDR3 reads CSVRASNEKLFF. The CDR3 coding sequence is TGCAGTGTCCGGGCCTCTAATGAAAAACTGTTTTTT. This chain links TRBV20-1 with TRBJ1-4; the D is unclear. The CDR3 has 12 residues. CDR1 and CDR2 (germline): DFQATT, SNEGSKA (reference sequence). V gave up 7 bases and J gave up 3 bases, with 9 bases separating them.